Given below is one TCR beta chain in context. Its target is not known. These data belong to a study of T cell responses to AZD1222 COVID-19 vaccine. General study points: Mostly white British, mostly female donors; authors suggested clonal diversity may be underestimated. AZD1222 recipients seropositive at baseline numbered only 5 to 7.

CDR3 length: 14 residues. The V and J ends lost 1 base and 1 base respectively, with 8 bases between them. CDR1 LNHDA and CDR2 SQIVND come from the germline V gene (reference sequence). Libraries were prepared by immunoSEQ multiplex PCR; TCRdb keeps only in-frame clonotypes and omits some of them. The table lists 170,000 or so clones, 90% of them singletons. V and J are TRBV19 and TRBJ2-7; D not resolved. The sample consisted of peripheral blood, taken on day 0 of AZD1222 vaccination. The receptor's source is an adult in good health. The CDR3 nucleotides read TGTGCCAGTAGTATAGCGCCAGGATCCTACGAGCAGTACTTC. Protein sequence: CASSIAPGSYEQYF.